The T cell receptor beta chain described here comes from a study of regulatory T cells in long-lasting Graves disease. Study-wide points: Graves' patients with persistent disease showed TCR diversity lower than patients newly diagnosed.

Building of the TCR beta libraries involved iRepertoire HTBI primers and Arm-PCR of CDR3 regions. Per the original data handling: About 60 TRBV and about 15 TRBJ segments were identified across samples. TCRdb reprocessed the multiplex PCR reads via MiXCR and lists one record per CDR3 protein. TCRdb, not the authors, supplied the V and J calls. The sample lists roughly 380,000 distinct CDR3 sequences, 15% to 18% seen once, with about 20% in the top ten. Time point denoted: newly diagnosed GD, antithyroid drugs for less than 3 months. PBMC RNA was the source of the TCR library. EDTA tubes received around 9 milliliters of drawn peripheral blood. Germline CDR1 and CDR2: SNHLY and FYNNEI. This CDR3 has 15 amino acids. The V end was cut by 1 base, the J end by 3 bases, with 12 bases between. This clonotype has a count of ten or more. Antigen: not known.

The chain links TRBV2 to TRBJ1-1; D is perhaps TRBD1 (5 bases). The sequencing here drew on peripheral blood mononuclear cells (PBMCs), taken at new diagnosis, from a patient treated with antithyroid drugs. The clonotype comes from a female donor with Graves disease. CDR3 amino acids: CASSEVRGGDTEAFF. DNA of the CDR3: TGTGCCAGCAGTGAAGTAAGGGGCGGGGACACTGAAGCTTTCTTT. Full variable domain (outside the CDR3, taken from reference TRBV2 and TRBJ1-1): EPEVTQTPSHQVTQMGQEVILRCVPISNHLYFYWYRQILGQKVEFLVSFYNNEISEKSEIFDDQFSVERPDGSNFTLKIRSTKLEDSAMYFCASSEVRGGDTEAFFGQGTRLTVV.